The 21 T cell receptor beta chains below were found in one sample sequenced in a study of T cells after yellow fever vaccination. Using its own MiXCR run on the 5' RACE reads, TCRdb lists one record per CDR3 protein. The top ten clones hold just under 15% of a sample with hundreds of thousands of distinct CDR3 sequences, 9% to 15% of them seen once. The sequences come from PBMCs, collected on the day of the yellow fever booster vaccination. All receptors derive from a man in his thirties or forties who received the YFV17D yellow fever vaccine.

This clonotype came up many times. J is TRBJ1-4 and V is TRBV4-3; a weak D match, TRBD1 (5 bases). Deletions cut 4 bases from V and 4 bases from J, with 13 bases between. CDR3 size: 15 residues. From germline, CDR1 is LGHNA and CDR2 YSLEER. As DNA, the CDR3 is TGCGCCAGCAGCCTTTCGGGGGGGTATAATGAAAAACTGTTTTTT. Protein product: CASSLSGGYNEKLFF.

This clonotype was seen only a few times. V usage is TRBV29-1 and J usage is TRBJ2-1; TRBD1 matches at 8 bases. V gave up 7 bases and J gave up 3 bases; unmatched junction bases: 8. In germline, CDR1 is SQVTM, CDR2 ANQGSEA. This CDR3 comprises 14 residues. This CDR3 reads CSAGQGSGYNEQFF. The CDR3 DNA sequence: TGCAGCGCCGGACAGGGAAGCGGCTACAATGAGCAGTTCTTC.

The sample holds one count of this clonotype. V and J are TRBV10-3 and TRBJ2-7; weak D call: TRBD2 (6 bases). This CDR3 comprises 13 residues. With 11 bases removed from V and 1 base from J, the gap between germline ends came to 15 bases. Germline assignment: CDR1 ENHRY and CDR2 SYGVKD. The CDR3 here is CALRGPPSYEQYF. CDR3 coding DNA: TGTGCCCTGCGGGGACCACCTTCCTACGAGCAGTACTTC.

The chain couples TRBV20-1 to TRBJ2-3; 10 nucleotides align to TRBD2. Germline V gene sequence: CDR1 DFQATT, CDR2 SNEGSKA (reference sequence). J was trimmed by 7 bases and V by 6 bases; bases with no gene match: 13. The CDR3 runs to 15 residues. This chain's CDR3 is CSAPVSSGRLYTQYF. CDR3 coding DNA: TGCAGTGCCCCCGTTAGTAGCGGGAGGTTATATACGCAGTATTTT.

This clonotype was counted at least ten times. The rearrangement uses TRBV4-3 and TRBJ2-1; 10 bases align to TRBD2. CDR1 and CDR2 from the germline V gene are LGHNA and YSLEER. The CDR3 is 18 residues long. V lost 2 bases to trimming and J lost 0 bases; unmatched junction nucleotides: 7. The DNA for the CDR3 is TGCGCCAGCAGCCAACGTTCAAGCGGGAGGGCCTCCTACAATGAGCAGTTCTTC. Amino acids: CASSQRSSGRASYNEQFF.

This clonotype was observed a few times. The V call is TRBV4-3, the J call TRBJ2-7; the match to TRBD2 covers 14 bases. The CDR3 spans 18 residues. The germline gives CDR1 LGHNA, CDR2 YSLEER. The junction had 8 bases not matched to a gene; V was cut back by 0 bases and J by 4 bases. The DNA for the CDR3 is TGCGCCAGCAGCCAAGAAACGGGACTAGCGGGAGTCGCGTACGAGCAGTACTTC. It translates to CASSQETGLAGVAYEQYF.

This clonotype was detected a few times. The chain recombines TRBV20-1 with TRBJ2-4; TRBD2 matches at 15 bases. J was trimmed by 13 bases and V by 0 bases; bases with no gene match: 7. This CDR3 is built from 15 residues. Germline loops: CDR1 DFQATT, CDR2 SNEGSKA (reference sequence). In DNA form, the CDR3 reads TGCAGTGCTAGAGATATAGGACTAGCGGGAGGGCTACAGTACTTC. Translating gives CSARDIGLAGGLQYF.

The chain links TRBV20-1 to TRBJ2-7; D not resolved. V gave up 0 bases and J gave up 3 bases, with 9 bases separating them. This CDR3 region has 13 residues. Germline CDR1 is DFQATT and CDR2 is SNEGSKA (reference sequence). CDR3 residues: CSARDSIFYEQYF. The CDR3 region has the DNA TGCAGTGCTAGAGATAGTATCTTCTACGAGCAGTACTTC.

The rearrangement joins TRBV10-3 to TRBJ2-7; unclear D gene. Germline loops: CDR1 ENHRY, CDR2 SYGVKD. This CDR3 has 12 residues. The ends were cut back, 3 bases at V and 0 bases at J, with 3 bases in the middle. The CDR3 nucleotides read TGTGCCATCAGTGACAACTCCTACGAGCAGTACTTC. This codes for CAISDNSYEQYF.

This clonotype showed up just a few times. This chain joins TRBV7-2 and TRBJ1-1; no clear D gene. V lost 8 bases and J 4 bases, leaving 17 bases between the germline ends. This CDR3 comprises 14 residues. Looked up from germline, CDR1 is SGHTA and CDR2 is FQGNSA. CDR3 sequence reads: CASLPRAGGTEAFF. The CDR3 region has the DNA TGTGCCAGCCTCCCCCGGGCGGGTGGCACTGAAGCTTTCTTT.

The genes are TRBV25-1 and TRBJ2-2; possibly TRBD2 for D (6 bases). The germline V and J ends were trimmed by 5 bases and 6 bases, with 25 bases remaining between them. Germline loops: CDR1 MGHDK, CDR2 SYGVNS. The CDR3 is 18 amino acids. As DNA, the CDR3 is TGTGCCAGCAGTACGATAAGCCTCGGGACTCCTAAGGCCGGGGAGCTGTTTTTT. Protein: CASSTISLGTPKAGELFF.

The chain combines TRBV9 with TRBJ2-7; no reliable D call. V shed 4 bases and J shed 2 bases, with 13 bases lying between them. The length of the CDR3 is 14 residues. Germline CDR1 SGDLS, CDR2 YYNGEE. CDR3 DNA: TGTGCCAGCAGCCCCCCCGGTGGGGCCTACGAGCAGTACTTC. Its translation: CASSPPGGAYEQYF.

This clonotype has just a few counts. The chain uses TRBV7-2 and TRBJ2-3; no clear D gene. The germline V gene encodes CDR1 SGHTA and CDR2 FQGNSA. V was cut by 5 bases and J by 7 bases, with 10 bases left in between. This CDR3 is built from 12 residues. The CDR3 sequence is CASSPDDHTQYF. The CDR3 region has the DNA TGTGCCAGCAGCCCCGATGACCATACGCAGTATTTT.

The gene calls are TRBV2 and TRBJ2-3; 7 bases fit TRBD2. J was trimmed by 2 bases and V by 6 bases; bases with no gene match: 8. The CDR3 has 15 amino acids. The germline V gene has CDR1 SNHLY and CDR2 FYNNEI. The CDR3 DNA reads TGTGCCAGCAGCCACCGGGACTACACCACAGATACGCAGTATTTT. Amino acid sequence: CASSHRDYTTDTQYF.

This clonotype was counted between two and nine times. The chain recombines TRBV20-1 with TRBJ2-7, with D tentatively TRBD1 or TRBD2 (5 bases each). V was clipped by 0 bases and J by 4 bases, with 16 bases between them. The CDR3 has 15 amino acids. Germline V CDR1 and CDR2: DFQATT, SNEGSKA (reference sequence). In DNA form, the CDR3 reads TGCAGTGCTAGAGATCATCAGGGACGGCCATACGAGCAGTACTTC. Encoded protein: CSARDHQGRPYEQYF.

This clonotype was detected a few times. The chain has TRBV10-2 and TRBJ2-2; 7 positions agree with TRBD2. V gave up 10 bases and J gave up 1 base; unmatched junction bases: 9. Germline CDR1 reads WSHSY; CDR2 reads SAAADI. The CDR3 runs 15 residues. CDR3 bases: TGCGCCATAAGAGACAGCGGGAAGAACACCGGGGAGCTGTTTTTT. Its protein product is CAIRDSGKNTGELFF.

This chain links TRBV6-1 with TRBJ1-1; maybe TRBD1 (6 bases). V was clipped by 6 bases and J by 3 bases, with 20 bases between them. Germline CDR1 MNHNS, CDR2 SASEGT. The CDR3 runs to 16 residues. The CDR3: CASSPLSGQGYTEAFF. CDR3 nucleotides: TGTGCCAGCAGCCCACTCTCGGGGCAGGGGTACACTGAAGCTTTCTTT.

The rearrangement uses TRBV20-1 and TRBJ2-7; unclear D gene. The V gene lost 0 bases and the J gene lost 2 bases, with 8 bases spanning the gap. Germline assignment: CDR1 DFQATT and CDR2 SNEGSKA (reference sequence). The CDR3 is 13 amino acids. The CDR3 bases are TGCAGTGCTAGAGAGTACGTTACCTACGAGCAGTACTTC. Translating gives CSAREYVTYEQYF.

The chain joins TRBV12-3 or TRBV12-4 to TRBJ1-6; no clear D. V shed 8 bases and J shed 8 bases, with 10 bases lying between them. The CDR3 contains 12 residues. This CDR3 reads CASSNPYSPLHF. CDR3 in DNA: TGTGCCAGCTCAAATCCCTATTCACCCCTCCACTTT.

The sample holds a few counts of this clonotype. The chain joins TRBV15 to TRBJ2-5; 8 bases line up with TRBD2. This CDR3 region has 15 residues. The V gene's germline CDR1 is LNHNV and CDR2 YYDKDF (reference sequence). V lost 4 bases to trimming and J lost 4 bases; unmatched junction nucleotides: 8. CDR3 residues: CATSNVAGFRETQYF. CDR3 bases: TGTGCCACCAGCAATGTAGCGGGATTTAGAGAGACCCAGTACTTC.

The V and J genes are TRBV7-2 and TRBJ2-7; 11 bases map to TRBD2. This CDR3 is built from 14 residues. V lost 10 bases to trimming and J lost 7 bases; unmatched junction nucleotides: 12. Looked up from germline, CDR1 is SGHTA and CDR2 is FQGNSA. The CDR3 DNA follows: TGTGCCAACTCCTTAGCGGGAGGGCCAGAGGAGCAGTACTTC. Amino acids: CANSLAGGPEEQYF.